This TCR beta chain was documented in a study of blood T cell repertoires in COVID-19. Study overall: Samples of COVID-19 (acute and convalescent) were obtained from the United States, Italy and Spain. In each case, the material was cDNA or gDNA derived from T cells, B-cell-depleted T cells, or PBMCs.

This CDR3 contains 13 residues. V lost 10 bases and J 7 bases, leaving 17 bases between the germline ends. Germline V gene data show CDR1 as LGHDT and CDR2 as YNNKEL (reference sequence). Authors' methods: Amplified reference gene primers provided the basis for estimating nucleated cell counts. Assay used: immunoSEQ multiplex PCR; TCRdb lists only in-frame clones, some missing. V and J calls and clone size are given by that table; D and trimming were obtained from the DNA. The repertoire holds fewer than 200,000 clones, with roughly 88% as singletons. The V call is TRBV3-1 (or the pseudogene TRBV3-2), the J call TRBJ2-1; D unresolved. The material sequenced was peripheral blood. The origin of this receptor is a man between 60 and 70 years old who had recovered from COVID-19. The CDR3 DNA sequence: TGTGCCAAAACCATCGACCAGGTAAATGAGCAGTTCTTC. Its translation: CAKTIDQVNEQFF.